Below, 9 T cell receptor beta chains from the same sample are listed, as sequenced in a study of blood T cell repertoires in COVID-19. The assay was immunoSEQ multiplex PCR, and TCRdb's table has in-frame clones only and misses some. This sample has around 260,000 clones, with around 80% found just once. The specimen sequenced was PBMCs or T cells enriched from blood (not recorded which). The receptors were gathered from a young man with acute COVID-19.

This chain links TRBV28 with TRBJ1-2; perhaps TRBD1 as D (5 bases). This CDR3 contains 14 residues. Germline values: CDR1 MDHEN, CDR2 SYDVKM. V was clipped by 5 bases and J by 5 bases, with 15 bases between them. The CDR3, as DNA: TGTGCCAGCAGTCCCCCGGTGGGGGGTTATGGCTACACCTTC. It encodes CASSPPVGGYGYTF.

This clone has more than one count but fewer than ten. This CDR3 reads CASSRQADSGNTIYF. The DNA of the CDR3 is TGTGCCAGTAGTAGACAGGCGGACTCTGGAAACACCATATATTTT. The V gene is TRBV19, the J gene TRBJ1-3, with D possibly TRBD1 on 6 matching bases. The CDR3 runs to 15 residues. Germline V CDR1 and CDR2: LNHDA, SQIVND (reference sequence). Trimming stripped 4 bases from V and 0 bases from J, with 10 bases between.

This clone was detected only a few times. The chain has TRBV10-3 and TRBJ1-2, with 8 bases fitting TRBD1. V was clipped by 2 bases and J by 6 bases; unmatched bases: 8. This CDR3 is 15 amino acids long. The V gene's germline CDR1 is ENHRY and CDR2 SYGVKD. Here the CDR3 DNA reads TGTGCCATCAGTGAGCCCCGGGACAGGCCGGATGGCTACACCTTC. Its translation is CAISEPRDRPDGYTF.

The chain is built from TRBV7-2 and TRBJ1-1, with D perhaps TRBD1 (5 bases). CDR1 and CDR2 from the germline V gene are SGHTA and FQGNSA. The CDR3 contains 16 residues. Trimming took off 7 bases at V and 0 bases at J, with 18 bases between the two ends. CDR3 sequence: CASIQGVGGLNTEAFF. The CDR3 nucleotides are TGTGCCAGCATCCAAGGGGTGGGGGGTTTGAACACTGAAGCTTTCTTT.

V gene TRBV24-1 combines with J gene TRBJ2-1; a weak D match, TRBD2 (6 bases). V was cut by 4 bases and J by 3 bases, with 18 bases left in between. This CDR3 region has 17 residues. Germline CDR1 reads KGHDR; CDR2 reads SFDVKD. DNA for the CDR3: TGTGCCACCAGTGACCCGATCCCGGATAGCGGCTACAATGAGCAGTTCTTC. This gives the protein CATSDPIPDSGYNEQFF.

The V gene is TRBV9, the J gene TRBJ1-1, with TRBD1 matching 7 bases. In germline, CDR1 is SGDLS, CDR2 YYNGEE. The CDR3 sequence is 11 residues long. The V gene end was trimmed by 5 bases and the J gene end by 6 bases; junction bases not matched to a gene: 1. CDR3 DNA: TGTGCCAGCAGGGGGACAGCTGAAGCTTTCTTT. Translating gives CASRGTAEAFF.

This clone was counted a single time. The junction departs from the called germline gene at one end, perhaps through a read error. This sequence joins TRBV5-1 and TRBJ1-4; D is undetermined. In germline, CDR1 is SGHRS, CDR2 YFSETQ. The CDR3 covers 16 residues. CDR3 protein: CASSLYEARPGEKLFF. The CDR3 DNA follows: TGTGCCAGCAGCTTGTACGAGGCCCGACCGGGGGAAAAACTGTTTTTT.

The CDR3 sequence is CASTTTGGGGGLFF. In DNA form, the CDR3 reads TGTGCCAGTACCACAACCGGGGGGGGTGGAGGACTGTTTTTT. The V call is TRBV19, the J call TRBJ1-4, with D possibly being TRBD1 (5 bases). The germline V gene encodes CDR1 LNHDA and CDR2 SQIVND (reference sequence). Trimming removed 7 bases at V and 13 bases at J, with 22 bases between. This CDR3 has 14 residues. Filled out from reference TRBV19 and TRBJ1-4, the complete variable domain reads DGGITQSPKYLFRKEGQNVTLSCEQNLNHDAMYWYRQDPGQGLRLIYYSQIVNDFQKGDIAEGYSVSREKKESFPLTVTSAQKNPTAFYLCASTTTGGGGGLFFGSGTQLSVL.

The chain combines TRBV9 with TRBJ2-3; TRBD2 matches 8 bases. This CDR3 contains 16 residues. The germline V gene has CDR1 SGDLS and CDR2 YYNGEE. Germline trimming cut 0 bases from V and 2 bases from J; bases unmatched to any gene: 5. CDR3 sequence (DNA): TGTGCCAGCAGCGTAGTCAGCGGGGGCCTCACAGATACGCAGTATTTT. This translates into CASSVVSGGLTDTQYF. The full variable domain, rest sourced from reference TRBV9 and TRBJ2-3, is DSGVTQTPKHLITATGQRVTLRCSPRSGDLSVYWYQQSLDQGLQFLIQYYNGEERAKGNILERFSAQQFPDLHSELNLSSLELGDSALYFCASSVVSGGLTDTQYFGPGTRLTVL.